The 29 T cell receptor beta chains reported below all come from one sample, sequenced in a study of beta chain features in type 1 diabetes. cDNA synthesis used the whole RNA isolate, giving expressed TCRB sequences. Generated by immunoSEQ multiplex PCR, the TCRdb table keeps only in-frame clones and is missing some. The sample contains some 200,000 clones, approximately 11% of which appear only once. Material for sequencing was central memory CD4+ T cells from blood. The receptors stem from a man aged 18 to 35 in good health.

The genes are TRBV7-9 and TRBJ2-1; 9 bases map to TRBD2. V shed 5 bases, J shed 4 bases, and the junction held 6 bases outside the gene matches. This CDR3 comprises 15 residues. Germline V gives CDR1 SEHNR, CDR2 FQNEAQ (reference sequence). The CDR3 coding sequence is TGTGCCAGCAGCCCAACTAGCGGGTATTACAATGAGCAGTTCTTC. Protein: CASSPTSGYYNEQFF.

This clone was seen only a few times. This rearrangement joins TRBV7-9 to TRBJ2-7; TRBD2 aligns across 9 bases. V lost 3 bases to trimming and J lost 5 bases; unmatched junction nucleotides: 5. Germline V CDR1 and CDR2: SEHNR, FQNEAQ (reference sequence). The CDR3 covers 14 residues. CDR3 nucleotide sequence: TGTGCCAGCAGCTTTAGCGGGGGAATCAACGAGCAGTACTTC. The encoded protein is CASSFSGGINEQYF.

This clone turned up a few times. The chain's CDR3 is CASSARDTYNEQFF. In DNA, the CDR3 is TGTGCCAGCAGCGCCCGGGACACCTACAATGAGCAGTTCTTC. The chain uses TRBV7-9 and TRBJ2-1, with a tentative D call TRBD1 (6 bases). The germline gives CDR1 SEHNR, CDR2 FQNEAQ (reference sequence). This CDR3 is built from 14 residues. Trimming removed 5 bases from V and 2 bases from J, with 10 bases in between.

The J gene is TRBJ2-1, the V gene TRBV4-2; D possibly matches TRBD1 or TRBD2 (5 bases each). This CDR3 comprises 14 residues. V lost 4 bases to trimming and J lost 6 bases, with 13 bases between them. Germline V lookup: CDR1 LGHNA, CDR2 YNFKEQ. In nucleotides, the CDR3 is TGTGCCAGCAGCCCCTGGGGCGGGCCCAATGAGCAGTTCTTC. It encodes CASSPWGGPNEQFF.

J is TRBJ2-2 and V is TRBV21-1; the D segment call TRBD1 is taken from the table without a DNA check. TRBV21-1 is described as a pseudogene. The CDR3 has 14 amino acids. CDR3 loop: CASGPCVNTGELFF. CDR3 bases: TGTGCCAGCGGGCCATGCGTGAACACCGGGGAGCTGTTTTTT.

The chain links TRBV27 to TRBJ1-4, with 10 bases lining up with TRBD1. Unmatched junction bases numbered 3, after V lost 7 bases and J lost 4 bases. The CDR3 has 14 amino acids. Germline V gene sequence: CDR1 MNHEY, CDR2 SMNVEV (reference sequence). DNA of the CDR3: TGTGCCAGCATGCGGGACAGGGGTAATGAAAAACTGTTTTTT. The encoded protein is CASMRDRGNEKLFF.

The V and J genes are TRBV6-6 and TRBJ2-2; D perhaps matches TRBD2 (5 bases). The CDR3 length is 14 residues. The V end lost 6 bases, the J end lost 1 base, and 9 bases lay between the germline ends. Germline values: CDR1 MNHNY, CDR2 SVGAGI (reference sequence). The CDR3 bases are TGTGCCAGCAGGCCCCGGGAGAACACCGGGGAGCTGTTTTTT. Protein: CASRPRENTGELFF.

The V and J genes are TRBV7-3 and TRBJ1-1; tentative D call: TRBD1 (6 bases). Germline V CDR1 and CDR2: SGHTA, FQGTGA. Trimming shortened V by 3 bases and J by 1 base, and 9 bases separated the two germline ends. This CDR3 comprises 14 residues. CDR3 in amino acids: CASSFTGRNTEAFF. Here the CDR3 DNA reads TGTGCCAGCAGCTTCACAGGGCGGAACACTGAAGCTTTCTTT.

This clone has more than one count but fewer than ten. The chain recombines TRBV6-5 with TRBJ2-5, with D possibly called TRBD1 or TRBD2 (6 bases each). V dropped 2 bases and J dropped 9 bases, with 13 bases sitting between them. CDR3 length: 13 residues. The germline CDR1 and CDR2 sequences are MNHEY and SVGAGI. The CDR3 DNA follows: TGTGCCAGCAGTTACCGGGGGACATCGGCCCAGTACTTC. This gives the protein CASSYRGTSAQYF.

Ten or more counts support this clone. The chain recombines TRBV29-1 with TRBJ2-7; D is uncertain. The CDR3 totals 12 residues. V dropped 6 bases and J dropped 5 bases, with 14 bases sitting between them. CDR1 and CDR2 from the germline V gene are SQVTM and ANQGSEA. Written as DNA, the CDR3 is TGCAGCGTAAGACATGCCCGGGACGAGCAGTACTTC. Translating it yields CSVRHARDEQYF.

J is TRBJ1-5 and V is TRBV19; no clear D gene. This CDR3 spans 13 amino acids. CDR1 and CDR2 (germline): LNHDA, SQIVND (reference sequence). Trimming shortened V by 0 bases and J by 9 bases, and 9 bases separated the two germline ends. CDR3 DNA: TGTGCCAGTAGTATAGATCCCACGTTGCCCCAGCATTTT. Residues: CASSIDPTLPQHF.

This chain uses TRBV4-1 with TRBJ1-1; D not certain. The germline V gene encodes CDR1 MGHRA and CDR2 YSYEKL. The germline V and J ends were trimmed by 0 bases and 1 base, with 9 bases remaining between them. This CDR3 is 15 amino acids long. The CDR3 nucleotides are TGCGCCAGCAGCCAAGATATGAATGCGAACACTGAAGCTTTCTTT. It translates to CASSQDMNANTEAFF.

This clone was counted only a few times. The chain links TRBV5-1 to TRBJ2-7; D gene ambiguous. There are 11 residues in the CDR3. The ends were cut back, 4 bases at V and 2 bases at J, with 4 bases in the middle. Per germline, CDR1 SGHRS and CDR2 YFSETQ. Written as DNA, the CDR3 is TGCGCCAGCAGCACGGCCTACGAGCAGTACTTC. Translating it yields CASSTAYEQYF.

Only a few counts were recorded for this clone. The V gene is TRBV18, the J gene TRBJ2-6, with a possible D match to TRBD2 (5 bases). The ends were cut back, 3 bases at V and 0 bases at J, with 18 bases in the middle. The CDR3 length is 19 residues. CDR1 KGHSH and CDR2 LQKENI come from the germline V gene. CDR3: CASSPGIRTVTSGANVLTF. The CDR3 DNA is TGTGCCAGCTCACCGGGGATAAGGACTGTAACCTCTGGGGCCAACGTCCTGACTTTC.

Only a few counts were recorded for this clone. V gene TRBV7-9 combines with J gene TRBJ1-5; TRBD1 aligns across 9 bases. Germline CDR1 SEHNR, CDR2 FQNEAQ (reference sequence). The CDR3 sequence is 14 residues long. After removal of 4 bases from V and 2 bases from J, the junction contained 0 bases not matched to a gene. The CDR3 region is CASSWTGGNQPQHF. The CDR3 DNA is TGTGCCAGCAGCTGGACAGGGGGCAATCAGCCCCAGCATTTT.

The rearrangement links TRBV7-2 to TRBJ2-1, with a tentative D call TRBD2 (6 bases). V shed 0 bases and J shed 8 bases, with 11 bases lying between them. Germline V lookup: CDR1 SGHTA, CDR2 FQGNSA. CDR3 length: 14 amino acids. The CDR3 region has the DNA TGTGCCAGCAGCTTAGCGCCTTCTAGCGATGAGCAGTTCTTC. This sequence encodes CASSLAPSSDEQFF.

This clone has only a few counts. The V and J genes are TRBV18 and TRBJ2-3, with a possible D match to TRBD1 (5 bases). Trimming pared 0 bases from V and 6 bases from J, leaving 13 bases between. The CDR3 sequence is 15 residues long. From germline, CDR1 is KGHSH and CDR2 LQKENI. Here the CDR3 DNA reads TGTGCCAGCTCACCACCGAGCAGGGCTGGCGATACGCAGTATTTT. This codes for CASSPPSRAGDTQYF.

This clone turned up a few times. The CDR3 here is CASSQQQGLRGYTF. The CDR3 DNA is TGCGCCAGCAGCCAGCAACAGGGCCTTCGGGGCTACACCTTC. The V gene is TRBV4-3, the J gene TRBJ1-2, with a tentative D call TRBD1 (6 bases). The CDR3 is 14 residues long. The germline V and J ends were trimmed by 3 bases and 8 bases, with 16 bases remaining between them. Germline V CDR1 and CDR2: LGHNA, YSLEER.

This clone was seen many times. The J gene is TRBJ2-4, the V gene TRBV28; D remains unclear. CDR3 length: 16 residues. The germline V and J ends were trimmed by 5 bases and 0 bases, with 14 bases remaining between them. The germline V gene encodes CDR1 MDHEN and CDR2 SYDVKM. The CDR3: CASSIPASLAKNIQYF. The CDR3 bases are TGTGCCAGCAGTATCCCTGCGTCTCTAGCCAAAAACATTCAGTACTTC.

This clone turned up a few times. V is TRBV5-4 and J is TRBJ2-6; D possibly matches TRBD1 or TRBD2 (5 bases each). CDR1 SGHNT and CDR2 YYREEE come from the germline V gene (reference sequence). This CDR3 contains 17 residues. V was pared by 4 bases and J by 1 base, with 15 bases between. The CDR3 sequence: CASSGRQLGSGANVLTF. The CDR3 DNA follows: TGTGCCAGCAGCGGGAGACAGTTAGGTTCTGGGGCCAACGTCCTGACTTTC.

This clone was counted a few times. The V and J genes are TRBV7-9 and TRBJ1-5; D gene unclear. The CDR3 extends over 12 amino acids. Trimming shortened V by 3 bases and J by 4 bases, and 4 bases separated the two germline ends. Germline V gene lookup returns CDR1 SEHNR and CDR2 FQNEAQ (reference sequence). The CDR3 loop reads CASSFINQPQHF. The CDR3 DNA is TGTGCCAGCAGCTTTATAAATCAGCCCCAGCATTTT.

The rearrangement uses TRBV7-2 and TRBJ2-4; a possible D gene is TRBD1 (5 bases). The CDR3 runs to 14 residues. The germline V gene encodes CDR1 SGHTA and CDR2 FQGNSA. V was cut by 3 bases and J by 1 base, with 7 bases left in between. The CDR3 protein is CASSLGPAKNIQYF. The CDR3 DNA follows: TGTGCCAGCAGCTTGGGGCCTGCCAAAAACATTCAGTACTTC.

This clone was detected only a few times. This sequence joins TRBV6-1 and TRBJ2-3; TRBD2 matches at 9 bases. CDR1 MNHNS and CDR2 SASEGT come from the germline V gene. The CDR3 is 15 amino acids. V lost 2 bases, J lost 5 bases, and 5 bases stayed unmatched. Here the CDR3 reads CASSESAGGIDTQYF. The CDR3 coding sequence is TGTGCCAGCAGTGAAAGTGCGGGAGGGATAGATACGCAGTATTTT.

The chain couples TRBV6-1 to TRBJ2-1; no definite D call. CDR1 is MNHNS, CDR2 SASEGT, per germline. CDR3 length equals 12 residues. V gave up 8 bases and J gave up 6 bases, with 11 bases separating them. The CDR3 coding sequence is TGTGCCAGCGGGCGAAGAGGCAATGAGCAGTTCTTC. Its translation: CASGRRGNEQFF.

In this sample, this clone turned up a few times. The CDR3 nucleotides read TGTGCCAGCAGCTTAAGTCGGACCGGGGAGCTGTTTTTT. Its protein product is CASSLSRTGELFF. The rearrangement joins TRBV7-9 to TRBJ2-2, with unresolved D. CDR1 is SEHNR and CDR2 is FQNEAQ in the germline V gene (reference sequence). The CDR3 length is 13 residues. V shed 2 bases and J shed 5 bases, with 6 bases lying between them.

The gene calls are TRBV4-1 and TRBJ2-7; a weak D match, TRBD1 (5 bases). CDR3 size: 15 residues. Trimming took 3 bases from V and 3 from J, leaving 15 bases between them. CDR1 is MGHRA and CDR2 is YSYEKL in the germline V gene. For the CDR3, the DNA is TGCGCCAGCAGCCACCTTTTCAGGGCGGACTACGAGCAGTACTTC. Its protein is CASSHLFRADYEQYF.

This clone occurred many times. The sample carries other DNA sequences with the same CDR3. The gene calls are TRBV4-3 and TRBJ2-7, with 9 bases matching TRBD1. Per germline, CDR1 LGHNA and CDR2 YSLEER. The CDR3 extends over 13 amino acids. After removal of 4 bases from V and 3 bases from J, the junction contained 1 base not matched to a gene. The chain's CDR3 is CASSRDRDYEQYF. The CDR3 region has the DNA TGCGCCAGCAGCCGGGACAGGGACTACGAGCAGTACTTC.

This clone was observed a handful of times. The chain combines TRBV7-9 with TRBJ2-1; D remains unclear. The CDR3 loop spans 13 amino acids. V gave up 8 bases and J gave up 4 bases, with 12 bases separating them. The germline V gene has CDR1 SEHNR and CDR2 FQNEAQ (reference sequence). For the CDR3, the DNA is TGTGCCAGCGGGGTTTCGGGTTACAATGAGCAGTTCTTC. Translated: CASGVSGYNEQFF.

The chain employs TRBV30 and TRBJ2-7, with no clear D. The CDR3 is 11 amino acids. Germline CDR1 reads GTSNPN; CDR2 reads SVGIG (reference sequence). V dropped 1 base and J dropped 2 bases, with 3 bases sitting between them. Here the CDR3 reads CAWSGPYEQYF. The CDR3 DNA reads TGTGCCTGGAGTGGGCCCTACGAGCAGTACTTC. The entire variable domain, with the rest obtained from reference TRBV30 and TRBJ2-7, is as follows: SQTIHQWPATLVQPVGSPLSLECTVEGTSNPNLYWYRQAAGRGLQLLFYSVGIGQISSEVPQNLSASRPQDRQFILSSKKLLLSDSGFYLCAWSGPYEQYFGPGTRLTVT.